A selection of T cell receptor beta chains follows, all from one sample in a study of shared clonotypes between healthy human individuals. Clones were read by immunoSEQ multiplex PCR, and TCRdb kept only the in-frame ones, dropping some. The table records some 1.5 million clones, around 97% of them present only once. The specimen was naive CD4+ T cells sorted from blood. These TCRs come from a man aged 25 to 40 in good health. The conserved cysteine and the conserved F or W are not part of the CDR3 here.

V gene: TRBV7-2; CDR3 protein: ASSTHGLAGGYNEQF
V gene: TRBV20-1; CDR3 protein: SAYRGNEQF
V gene: TRBV5-4; CDR3 protein: ASSFTGAADIQY
V gene: TRBV6-7; CDR3 protein: ASSYGLRAISGNTIY
V gene: TRBV7-2; CDR3 protein: ASSLTTSGIQPQH
V gene: TRBV6-6; CDR3 protein: ASSYPGSSYEQY
V gene: TRBV28; CDR3 protein: ASSRTGHLSPQH
V gene: TRBV7-8; CDR3 protein: ASSLASIGELF
V gene: TRBV5-4; CDR3 protein: ASSPGTSATYEQY
V gene: TRBV6-6; CDR3 protein: ASSYFSPFLGELF
V gene: TRBV5-1; CDR3 protein: ASSLGQGEF
V gene: TRBV5-1; CDR3 protein: ASSFGGAQETQY
V gene: TRBV9; CDR3 protein: ASSKRQGLEGYT
V gene: TRBV2; CDR3 protein: ASAGLAEETQY
V gene: TRBV7-8; CDR3 protein: ASSSPRVNEQF
V gene: TRBV29-1; CDR3 protein: SVEDQSYGYT
V gene: TRBV10-3; CDR3 protein: AISDAATTDTQY
V gene: TRBV4-1; CDR3 protein: ASSQVPGQHYGYT
V gene: TRBV29-1; CDR3 protein: SVGGGYGYT
V gene: TRBV5-1; CDR3 protein: ASSFLNNEQF
V gene: TRBV28; CDR3 protein: ASRTPGIRYEQY
V gene: TRBV7-9; CDR3 protein: ASSLGKGAVEYEAF
V gene: TRBV23-1; CDR3 protein: ASSHGVYEKLF
V gene: TRBV6-5; CDR3 protein: ASSLRLAGGTGELF
V gene: TRBV29-1; CDR3 protein: SFSEGLGQPQH
V gene: TRBV6-5; CDR3 protein: ASSTTGTGPYEQY
V gene: TRBV25-1; CDR3 protein: ASSGRGTGELF
V gene: TRBV19; CDR3 protein: ASRLAGDLTNEQF
V gene: TRBV5-8; CDR3 protein: ASSFPRVPYEQY
V gene: TRBV7-2; CDR3 protein: ASSFPTGNTGELF
V gene: TRBV9; CDR3 protein: ASSVADRVGKLF
V gene: TRBV25-1; CDR3 protein: ASRPPVDRTGEAF
V gene: TRBV10-2; CDR3 protein: ASTIHSGANVLT
V gene: TRBV28; CDR3 protein: ASGFVNTYEQY
V gene: TRBV10-3; CDR3 protein: AIAPTSGNTGELF
V gene: TRBV28; CDR3 protein: ASTPGAGKAYEQY
V gene: TRBV18; CDR3 protein: ASSPGVGRDNQPQH
V gene: TRBV29-1; CDR3 protein: SVEIQGLGYT
V gene: TRBV9; CDR3 protein: ASSVASGTNEQF
V gene: TRBV11-2; CDR3 protein: ASSQTGGKGLGGYT
V gene: TRBV6-6; CDR3 protein: ASSLSSGRVNEQF
V gene: TRBV7-9; CDR3 protein: ASSGKGQSSRGYT
V gene: TRBV5-5; CDR3 protein: ASSFGVVDDQPQH
V gene: TRBV5-1; CDR3 protein: ASSPGLARTDTQY
V gene: TRBV5-1; CDR3 protein: ASSLLTSPNNEQF
V gene: TRBV7-9; CDR3 protein: ASGTLASSYNEQF
V gene: TRBV5-6; CDR3 protein: ASSVTGIMNTEAF
V gene: TRBV7-2; CDR3 protein: ASSQNPYNEQF
V gene: TRBV6-1; CDR3 protein: ASSAGGSYNEQF
V gene: TRBV12-5; CDR3 protein: ASGLESGPQH
V gene: TRBV5-6; CDR3 protein: ASSLERGRTNEKLF
V gene: TRBV2; CDR3 protein: ASSPQQVDTGELF